The 4 T cell receptor beta chains below come from one sample, sequenced in a study of monozygotic twins with cystic fibrosis. Clones were sequenced by immunoSEQ multiplex PCR, and TCRdb holds only the in-frame ones, with some missing. This repertoire shows some 35,000 clones, just over 90% found once; its top ten account for around 0.19%. The sequencing sample was made of blood. These receptors were obtained from a boy younger than 10 with cystic fibrosis.

In this sample, this clone turned up once. V is TRBV18 and J is TRBJ2-7; either TRBD1 or TRBD2 may supply D (5 bases each). The CDR3 runs to 14 residues. Germline CDR1 and CDR2: KGHSH and LQKENI. Trimming removed 5 bases at V and 4 bases at J, with 15 bases between. CDR3 DNA: TGTGCCAGCTCAGCCGGGACCCCATGGTACGAGCAGTACTTC. Protein sequence: CASSAGTPWYEQYF. Variable domain in full (rest from reference TRBV18 and TRBJ2-7): NAGVMQNPRHLVRRRGQEARLRCSPMKGHSHVYWYRQLPEEGLKFMVYLQKENIIDESGMPKERFSAEFPKEGPSILRIQQVVRGDSAAYFCASSAGTPWYEQYFGPGTRLTVT.

This chain connects TRBV7-9 to TRBJ1-2; tentative D call: TRBD1 (5 bases). CDR1 is SEHNR and CDR2 is FQNEAQ in the germline V gene (reference sequence). CDR3 length: 14 amino acids. Trimming removed 1 base from V and 5 bases from J, with 11 bases in between. CDR3 sequence reads: CASSLGARVYGYTF. CDR3 sequence (DNA): TGTGCCAGCAGCTTAGGGGCCAGGGTTTATGGCTACACCTTC.

Of note for this clone: The identical CDR3 is also encoded by other nucleotide sequences in the sample. V and J are TRBV25-1 and TRBJ1-1; no reliable D call. The CDR3 sequence is 13 residues long. Trimming removed 1 base from V and 1 base from J, with 4 bases in between. Germline CDR1 reads MGHDK; CDR2 reads SYGVNS. In DNA, the CDR3 is TGTGCCAGCAGTGAATTGGAGAACACTGAAGCTTTCTTT. Translated: CASSELENTEAFF.

The rearrangement links TRBV23-1 to TRBJ1-2; TRBD1 aligns across 9 bases. TRBV23-1 is labeled an ORF, and its function is uncertain. The ends lost 4 bases at V and 2 bases at J; junction bases unmatched: 2. The CDR3 has 14 amino acids. The CDR3 loop reads CASSRTGENYGYTF. In DNA, the CDR3 is TGCGCCAGCAGTCGGACAGGGGAAAACTATGGCTACACCTTC.